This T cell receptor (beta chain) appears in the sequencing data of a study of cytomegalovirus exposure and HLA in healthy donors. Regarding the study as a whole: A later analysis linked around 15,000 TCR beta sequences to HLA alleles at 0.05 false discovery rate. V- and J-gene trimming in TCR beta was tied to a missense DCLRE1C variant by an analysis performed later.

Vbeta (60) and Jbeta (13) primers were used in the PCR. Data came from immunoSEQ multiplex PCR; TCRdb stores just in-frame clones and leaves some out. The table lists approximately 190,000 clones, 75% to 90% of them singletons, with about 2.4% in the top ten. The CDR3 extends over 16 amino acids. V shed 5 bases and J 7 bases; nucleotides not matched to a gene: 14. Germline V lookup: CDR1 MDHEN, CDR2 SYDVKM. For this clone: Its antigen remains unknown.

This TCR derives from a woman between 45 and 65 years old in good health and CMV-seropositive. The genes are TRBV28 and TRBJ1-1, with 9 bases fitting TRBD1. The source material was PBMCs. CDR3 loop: CASSPTGTGSVNEAFF. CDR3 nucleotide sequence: TGTGCCAGCAGTCCGACCGGGACAGGGTCTGTTAATGAAGCTTTCTTT.